The next 10 T cell receptor beta chains were all read from a single sample in a study of T-cell memory formation after mild COVID-19. TCRdb itself ran the 5' RACE reads through MiXCR, one entry per CDR3 protein. The sample lists approximately 400,000 distinct CDR3 sequences; roughly 18% were seen once. Specimen: PBMCs or a T cell subset sorted from them (not recorded which). The source is a man younger than 35 who had mild COVID-19 (a few samples of this study predate the infection). Cell type and time point are not known.

Here the CDR3 DNA reads TGTGCCAGCCGCCAGGCCATCGTTCTTTACGAGCAGTACGTC. It encodes CASRQAIVLYEQYV. This chain links TRBV2 with TRBJ2-7; D is uncertain. From germline, CDR1 is SNHLY and CDR2 FYNNEI. The CDR3 is 14 residues long. V was pared by 8 bases and J by 4 bases, with 18 bases between.

In its sample, this clonotype was seen many times. The V and J genes are TRBV6-2 or TRBV6-3 and TRBJ1-2; the D is unclear. The V gene's germline CDR1 is MNHEY and CDR2 SVGEGT. There are 14 residues in the CDR3. V was cut by 6 bases and J by 4 bases, with 15 bases left in between. The CDR3 DNA follows: TGTGCCAGCAGCCTACCCGGCGGGATCTATGGCTACACCTTC. It specifies CASSLPGGIYGYTF.

The chain joins TRBV11-2 to TRBJ2-7; D perhaps matches TRBD1 (5 bases). The CDR3 is made up of 15 amino acids. V lost 3 bases, J lost 0 bases, and 12 bases lay in between. Germline loops: CDR1 SGHAT, CDR2 FQNNGV. The chain's CDR3 is CASSFIQGFSYEQYF. The CDR3 DNA sequence: TGTGCCAGCAGCTTTATCCAGGGCTTCTCCTACGAGCAGTACTTC.

This clonotype was observed a few times. V gene TRBV27 combines with J gene TRBJ1-5; no firm D call. Trimming cost V 2 bases and J 0 bases, with 11 bases left between them. Germline values: CDR1 MNHEY, CDR2 SMNVEV (reference sequence). This CDR3 is 16 amino acids long. The CDR3 loop is CASSLRSSHSNQPQHF. CDR3 in DNA: TGTGCCAGCAGTTTAAGGAGTAGCCATAGCAATCAGCCCCAGCATTTT.

As concerns this clonotype: This clone may be a read error of a much larger clone one base away. The rearrangement links TRBV5-1 to TRBJ2-2; possible D gene TRBD2, 6 bases. This CDR3 is 14 amino acids long. Per germline, CDR1 SGHRS and CDR2 YFSETQ. This chain's CDR3 is CASRLEGTDGELFF. The CDR3 nucleotides are TGCGCCAGCAGATTGGAGGGGACGGACGGGGAGCTGTTTTTT. Full variable domain (rest looked up from reference TRBV5-1 and TRBJ2-2): KAGVTQTPRYLIKTRGQQVTLSCSPISGHRSVSWYQQTPGQGLQFLFEYFSETQRNKGNFPGRFSGRQFSNSRSEMNVSTLELGDSALYLCASRLEGTDGELFFGEGSRLTVL.

J is TRBJ1-4 and V is TRBV7-9; maybe TRBD1 (6 bases). Germline V gene data show CDR1 as SEHNR and CDR2 as FQNEAQ (reference sequence). The ends were cut back, 3 bases at V and 5 bases at J, with 16 bases in the middle. CDR3 length equals 16 residues. The CDR3 nucleotides read TGTGCCAGCAGCTTCCAAGATTCAGGGGAGAATGAAAAACTGTTTTTT. Translation: CASSFQDSGENEKLFF.

The chain carries TRBV9 and TRBJ2-2, with 10 nucleotides matching TRBD2. The germline V gene encodes CDR1 SGDLS and CDR2 YYNGEE. This CDR3 has 16 residues. The ends lost 4 bases at V and 5 bases at J; junction bases unmatched: 8. The CDR3 coding sequence is TGTGCCAGCAGCCTTAGCGGGGGGCCCCTTACCGGGGAGCTGTTTTTT. This encodes CASSLSGGPLTGELFF.

This clonotype was recorded at least ten times. The CDR3 DNA sequence: TGTGCCAGCAGTTTATCGTGGGGGGATCAGACCCAGTACTTC. Its protein product is CASSLSWGDQTQYF. This chain connects TRBV27 to TRBJ2-5, with D possibly being TRBD2 (6 bases). The CDR3 is 14 amino acids. The germline V and J ends were trimmed by 0 bases and 6 bases, with 11 bases remaining between them. Germline CDR1 reads MNHEY; CDR2 reads SMNVEV (reference sequence).

This chain links TRBV5-4 with TRBJ2-3, with 8 nucleotides matching TRBD2. Germline V gives CDR1 SGHNT, CDR2 YYREEE (reference sequence). The CDR3 has 16 amino acids. V dropped 5 bases and J dropped 0; count of bases not matched to a gene: 8. Here the CDR3 DNA reads TGTGCCAGCAGATCCGGGGGGGCTCTCAGCACAGATACGCAGTATTTT. This translates into CASRSGGALSTDTQYF.

This clonotype was counted between two and nine times. The chain is built from TRBV7-8 and TRBJ1-2; the D is unclear. With 3 bases removed from V and 4 bases from J, the gap between germline ends came to 12 bases. CDR3 length: 14 amino acids. CDR1 SGHVS and CDR2 FQNEAQ come from the germline V gene. The CDR3: CASSLAASGYGYTF. CDR3 DNA: TGTGCCAGCAGCTTGGCGGCAAGCGGCTATGGCTACACCTTC. The full variable domain, completed using reference TRBV7-8 and TRBJ1-2, is GAGVSQSPRYKVAKRGQDVALRCDPISGHVSLFWYQQALGQGPEFLTYFQNEAQLDKSGLPSDRFFAERPEGSVSTLKIQRTQQEDSAVYLCASSLAASGYGYTFGSGTRLTVV.